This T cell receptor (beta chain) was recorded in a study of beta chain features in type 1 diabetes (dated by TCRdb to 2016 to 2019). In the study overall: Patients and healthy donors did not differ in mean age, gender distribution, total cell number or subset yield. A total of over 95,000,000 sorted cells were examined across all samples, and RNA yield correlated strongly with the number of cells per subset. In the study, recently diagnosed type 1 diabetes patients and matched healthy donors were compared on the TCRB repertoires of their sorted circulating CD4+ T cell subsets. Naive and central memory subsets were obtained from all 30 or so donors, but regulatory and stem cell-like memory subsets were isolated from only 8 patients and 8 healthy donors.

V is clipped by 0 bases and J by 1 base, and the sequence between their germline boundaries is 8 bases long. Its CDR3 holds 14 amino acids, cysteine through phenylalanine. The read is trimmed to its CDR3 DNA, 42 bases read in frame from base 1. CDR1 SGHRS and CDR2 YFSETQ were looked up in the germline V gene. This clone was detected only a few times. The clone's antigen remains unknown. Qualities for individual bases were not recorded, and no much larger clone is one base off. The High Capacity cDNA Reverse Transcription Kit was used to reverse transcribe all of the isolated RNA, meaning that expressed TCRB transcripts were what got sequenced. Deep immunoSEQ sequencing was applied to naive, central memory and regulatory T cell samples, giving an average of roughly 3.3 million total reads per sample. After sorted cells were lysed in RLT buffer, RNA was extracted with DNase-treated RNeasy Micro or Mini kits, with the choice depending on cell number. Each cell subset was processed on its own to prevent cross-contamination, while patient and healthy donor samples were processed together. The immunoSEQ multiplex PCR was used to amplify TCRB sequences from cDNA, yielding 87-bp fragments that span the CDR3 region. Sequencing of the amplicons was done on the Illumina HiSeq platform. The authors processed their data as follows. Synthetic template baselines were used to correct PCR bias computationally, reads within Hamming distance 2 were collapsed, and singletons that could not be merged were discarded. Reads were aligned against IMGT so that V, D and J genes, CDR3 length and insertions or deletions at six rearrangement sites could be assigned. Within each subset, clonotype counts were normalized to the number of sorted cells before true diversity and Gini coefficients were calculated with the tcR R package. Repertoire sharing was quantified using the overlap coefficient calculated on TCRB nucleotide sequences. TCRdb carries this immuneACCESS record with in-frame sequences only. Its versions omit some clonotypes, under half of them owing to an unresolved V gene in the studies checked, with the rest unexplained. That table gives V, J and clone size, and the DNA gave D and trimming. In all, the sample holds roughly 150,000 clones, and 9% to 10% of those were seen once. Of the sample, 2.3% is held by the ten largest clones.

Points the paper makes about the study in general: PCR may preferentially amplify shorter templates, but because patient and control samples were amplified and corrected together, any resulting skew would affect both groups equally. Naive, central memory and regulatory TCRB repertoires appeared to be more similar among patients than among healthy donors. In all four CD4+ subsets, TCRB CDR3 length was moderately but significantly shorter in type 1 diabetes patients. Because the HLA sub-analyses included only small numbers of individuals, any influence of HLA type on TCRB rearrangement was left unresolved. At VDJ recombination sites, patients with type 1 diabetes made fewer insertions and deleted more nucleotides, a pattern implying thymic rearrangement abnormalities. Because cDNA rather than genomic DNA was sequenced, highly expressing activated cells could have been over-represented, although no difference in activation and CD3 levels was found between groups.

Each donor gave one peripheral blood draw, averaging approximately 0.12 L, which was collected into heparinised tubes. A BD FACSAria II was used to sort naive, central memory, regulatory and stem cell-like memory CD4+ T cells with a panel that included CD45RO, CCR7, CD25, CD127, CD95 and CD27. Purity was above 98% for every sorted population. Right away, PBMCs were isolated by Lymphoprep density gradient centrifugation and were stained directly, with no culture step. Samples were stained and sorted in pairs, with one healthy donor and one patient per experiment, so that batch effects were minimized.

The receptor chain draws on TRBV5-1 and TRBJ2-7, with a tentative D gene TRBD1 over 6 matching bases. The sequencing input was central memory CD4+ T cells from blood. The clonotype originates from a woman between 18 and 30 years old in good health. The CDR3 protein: CASSLGGQSYEQYF. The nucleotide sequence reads TGCGCCAGCAGCTTGGGCGGACAGTCCTACGAGCAGTACTTC.